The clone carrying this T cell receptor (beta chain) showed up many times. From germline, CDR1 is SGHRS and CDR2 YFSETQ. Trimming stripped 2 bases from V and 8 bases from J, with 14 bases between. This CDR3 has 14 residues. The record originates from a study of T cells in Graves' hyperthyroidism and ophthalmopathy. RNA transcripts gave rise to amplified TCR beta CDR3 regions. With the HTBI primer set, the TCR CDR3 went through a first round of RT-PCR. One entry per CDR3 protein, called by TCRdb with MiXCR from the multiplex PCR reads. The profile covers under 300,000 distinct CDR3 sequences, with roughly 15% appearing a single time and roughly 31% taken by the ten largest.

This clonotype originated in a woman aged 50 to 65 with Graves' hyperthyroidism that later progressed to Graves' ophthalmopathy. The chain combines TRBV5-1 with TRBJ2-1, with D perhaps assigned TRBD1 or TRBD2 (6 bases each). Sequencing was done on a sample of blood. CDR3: CASSLELGGYEQFF. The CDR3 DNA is TGCGCCAGCAGCTTAGAACTAGGGGGGTATGAGCAGTTCTTC. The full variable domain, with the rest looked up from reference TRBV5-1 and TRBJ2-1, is KAGVTQTPRYLIKTRGQQVTLSCSPISGHRSVSWYQQTPGQGLQFLFEYFSETQRNKGNFPGRFSGRQFSNSRSEMNVSTLELGDSALYLCASSLELGGYEQFFGPGTRLTVL.